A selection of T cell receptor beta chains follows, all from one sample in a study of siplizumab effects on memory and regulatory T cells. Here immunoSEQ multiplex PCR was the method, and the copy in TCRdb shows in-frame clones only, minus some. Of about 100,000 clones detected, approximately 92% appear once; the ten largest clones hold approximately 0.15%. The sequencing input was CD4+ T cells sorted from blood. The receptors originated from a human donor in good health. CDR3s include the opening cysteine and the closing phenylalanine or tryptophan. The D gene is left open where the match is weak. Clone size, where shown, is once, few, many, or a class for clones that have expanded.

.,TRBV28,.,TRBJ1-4,CASEGSTWAGEKLFF,TGTGCCAGCGAAGGGAGCACTTGGGCCGGGGAAAAACTGTTTTTT
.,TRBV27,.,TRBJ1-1,CASSFYRNSGQGGNTEAFF,.
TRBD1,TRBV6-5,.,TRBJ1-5,CASSSRTGDQPQHF,TGTGCCAGCAGTAGTAGGACAGGGGATCAGCCCCAGCATTTT
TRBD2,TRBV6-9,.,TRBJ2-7,CASRPGLASSYEQYF,TGTGCCAGCAGGCCGGGACTAGCGAGCTCCTACGAGCAGTACTTC
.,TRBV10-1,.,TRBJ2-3,CARVRDQAADTQYF,TGCGCCAGGGTTAGGGACCAAGCAGCAGATACGCAGTATTTT
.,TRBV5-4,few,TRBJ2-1,CASSSPGTDNEQFF,TGTGCCAGCAGCTCTCCCGGGACTGACAATGAGCAGTTCTTC
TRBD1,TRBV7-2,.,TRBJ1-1,CASGGTAVGEAFF,TGTGCCAGCGGAGGGACAGCGGTCGGTGAAGCTTTCTTT
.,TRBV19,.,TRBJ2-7,CASTQSHNSYEQYF,TGTGCCAGTACTCAGAGCCATAACTCCTACGAGCAGTACTTC
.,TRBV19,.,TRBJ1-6,CASSRRAESPLHF,TGTGCCAGTTCTAGGAGGGCGGAATCACCCCTCCACTTT
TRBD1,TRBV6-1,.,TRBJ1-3,CASSEDRGRVGGNTIYF,TGTGCCAGCAGTGAAGACAGGGGGCGAGTTGGTGGAAACACCATATATTTT
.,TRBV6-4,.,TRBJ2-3,CASSPWGTGSTDTQYF,TGTGCCAGCAGTCCTTGGGGTACCGGGAGCACAGATACGCAGTATTTT
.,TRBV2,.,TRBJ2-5,CASNWGVQETQYF,TGTGCCAGCAATTGGGGGGTTCAGGAGACCCAGTACTTC
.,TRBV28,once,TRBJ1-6,CASSFEFPWSAESPLHF,TGTGCCAGCAGTTTTGAGTTCCCGTGGTCGGCGGAATCACCCCTCCACTTT
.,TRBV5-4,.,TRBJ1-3,CASSSRVGSGNTIYF,TGTGCCAGCAGCTCGAGGGTTGGCTCTGGAAACACCATATATTTT
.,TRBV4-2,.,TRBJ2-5,CASSQADLPQETQYF,TGTGCCAGCAGCCAAGCCGACCTACCTCAAGAGACCCAGTACTTC
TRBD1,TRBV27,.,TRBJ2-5,CASSLRASSVTLWGQGGQETQYF,TGTGCCAGCAGTTTAAGGGCGAGTTCAGTAACATTGTGGGGACAGGGGGGGCAAGAGACCCAGTACTTC
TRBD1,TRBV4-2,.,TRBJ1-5,CASSQQVQGQGFYQPQHF,TGTGCCAGCAGCCAACAAGTCCAGGGACAGGGTTTTTATCAGCCCCAGCATTTT
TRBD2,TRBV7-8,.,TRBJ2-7,CASSWTSVGEQYF,TGTGCCAGCAGCTGGACTAGCGTCGGCGAGCAGTACTTC
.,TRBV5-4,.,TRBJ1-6,CASSLFVNSPLHF,TGTGCCAGCAGCTTGTTTGTGAATTCACCCCTCCACTTT
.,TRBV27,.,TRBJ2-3,CASSPVLAWAQYF,TGTGCCAGCAGTCCCGTACTAGCTTGGGCGCAGTATTTT
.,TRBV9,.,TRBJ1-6,CASSVGGGGPTTYSPLHF,TGTGCCAGCAGCGTAGGGGGCGGGGGTCCTACGACTTATTCACCCCTCCACTTT
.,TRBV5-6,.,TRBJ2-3,CASSLLTDTQYF,TGTGCCAGCAGCCTACTCACAGATACGCAGTATTTT
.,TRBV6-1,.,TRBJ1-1,CASSGAFRTEAFF,TGTGCCAGCAGTGGGGCATTTCGGACTGAAGCTTTCTTT
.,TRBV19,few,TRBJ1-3,CASSIEGSYGNTIYF,TGTGCCAGTAGTATAGAGGGATCATATGGAAACACCATATATTTT
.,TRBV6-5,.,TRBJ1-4,CAARAATNEKLFF,TGTGCCGCACGGGCGGCAACTAATGAAAAACTGTTTTTT
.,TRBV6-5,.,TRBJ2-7,CASSYSTGRSYEQYF,TGTGCCAGCAGTTACTCTACGGGACGCTCCTACGAGCAGTACTTC
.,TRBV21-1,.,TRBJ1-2,CASSKAVILGPGRYGYTF,TGTGCCAGCAGCAAAGCTGTGATCTTGGGTCCGGGTCGCTATGGCTACACCTTC
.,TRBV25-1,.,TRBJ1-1,CASSAPWQSNTEAFF,TGTGCCAGCAGTGCCCCGTGGCAGTCGAACACTGAAGCTTTCTTT
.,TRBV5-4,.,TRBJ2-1,CASSSARGLSEEQFF,TGTGCCAGCAGCTCCGCCCGGGGTCTAAGTGAGGAGCAGTTCTTC
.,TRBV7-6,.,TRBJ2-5,CASSPPNRQETQYF,TGTGCCAGCAGCCCCCCCAATCGTCAAGAGACCCAGTACTTC
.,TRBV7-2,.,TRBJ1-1,CASSLQRNTEAFF,TGTGCCAGCAGCCTGCAGAGGAACACTGAAGCTTTCTTT
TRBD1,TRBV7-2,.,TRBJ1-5,CASSLSGTDNQPQHF,TGTGCCAGCAGCTTATCGGGGACAGACAATCAGCCCCAGCATTTT
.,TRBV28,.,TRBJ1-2,CAVVDRHSGGYTF,TGTGCCGTGGTCGACAGGCACTCTGGGGGCTACACCTTC
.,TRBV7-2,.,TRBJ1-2,CASSLAGGSYGYTF,TGTGCCAGCAGCTTAGCTGGAGGATCCTATGGCTACACCTTC
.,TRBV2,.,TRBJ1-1,CASSEGGNEAFF,TGTGCCAGCAGTGAGGGCGGGAATGAAGCTTTCTTT
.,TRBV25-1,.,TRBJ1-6,CASSDNTLILHF,TGTGCCAGCAGTGATAACACCCTCATTCTCCACTTT
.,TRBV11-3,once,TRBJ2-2,CASRGPGELFF,TGTGCCAGCAGGGGCCCCGGGGAGCTGTTTTTT
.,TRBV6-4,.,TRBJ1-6,CASSDSLASPLHF,TGTGCCAGCAGTGACTCGTTGGCCTCACCCCTCCACTTT
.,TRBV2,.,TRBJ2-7,CASSDTPLYLSYEQYF,TGTGCCAGCAGTGATACCCCCTTATACTTATCCTACGAGCAGTACTTC
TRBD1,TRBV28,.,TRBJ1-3,CASSSYHRGSGNTIYF,TGTGCCAGCAGTTCATATCACAGGGGCTCTGGAAACACCATATATTTT
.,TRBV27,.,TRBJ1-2,CASSLSTGPGYGYTF,TGTGCCAGCAGTTTATCCACCGGGCCGGGGTATGGCTACACCTTC
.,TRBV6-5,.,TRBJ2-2,CASSAPGTGELFF,TGTGCCAGCAGTGCCCCGGGCACCGGGGAGCTGTTTTTT
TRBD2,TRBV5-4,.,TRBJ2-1,CASQRGPSYNEQFF,TGTGCCAGCCAGCGGGGGCCCTCTTACAATGAGCAGTTCTTC
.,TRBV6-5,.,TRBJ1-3,CASSYSKGQKNTIYF,TGTGCCAGCAGTTACTCGAAGGGACAAAAAAACACCATATATTTT
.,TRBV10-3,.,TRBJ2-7,CAISEGSSEQYF,TGTGCCATCAGTGAGGGCAGCTCGGAGCAGTACTTC
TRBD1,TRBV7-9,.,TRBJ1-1,CASSSLQGAGEAFF,TGTGCCAGCAGCTCACTACAGGGGGCGGGTGAAGCTTTCTTT
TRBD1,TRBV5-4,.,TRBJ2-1,CASSYYRDSNNEQFF,TGTGCCAGCAGCTACTACCGGGACAGCAACAATGAGCAGTTCTTC
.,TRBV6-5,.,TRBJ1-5,CASGRAEQPQHF,TGTGCCAGCGGAAGGGCGGAACAGCCCCAGCATTTT
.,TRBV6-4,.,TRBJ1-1,CASRSGWANTEAFF,TGTGCCAGCAGATCAGGGTGGGCGAACACTGAAGCTTTCTTT
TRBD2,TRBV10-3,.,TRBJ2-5,CAISESTSGETQYF,TGTGCCATCAGTGAGTCAACTAGCGGAGAGACCCAGTACTTC
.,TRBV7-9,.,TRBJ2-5,CASSSLRRGYQETQYF,TGTGCCAGCAGCTCATTACGACGGGGGTACCAAGAGACCCAGTACTTC
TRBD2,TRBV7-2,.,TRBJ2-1,CASSRGGSYNEQFF,TGTGCCAGCAGCCGCGGGGGATCCTACAATGAGCAGTTCTTC
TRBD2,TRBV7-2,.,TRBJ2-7,CASSRRRGAYEQYF,TGTGCCAGCAGCAGACGGCGGGGGGCCTACGAGCAGTACTTC
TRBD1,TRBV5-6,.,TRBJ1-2,CASSPGTGGYGYTF,TGTGCCAGCAGCCCCGGGACAGGGGGTTATGGCTACACCTTC